A selection of T cell receptor beta chains follows, all from one sample in a study of cytomegalovirus exposure and HLA in healthy donors. The table came from immunoSEQ multiplex PCR; TCRdb's copy has only in-frame clones and leaves some out. Here the sample spans about 57,000 clones, roughly 84% being singletons. Source material: PBMCs. The receptors derive from a man in his thirties or forties in good health and CMV-seronegative. Each CDR3 is given with its conserved first and last residue. Fields, in order: clone size, J gene, V gene, D gene, CDR3 DNA, CDR3 protein. A D gene is named only where the DNA matches it firmly. Only part of the rows carry a size: once, few, many, or a class if the clone is expanded.

size: -; J: TRBJ1-5; V: TRBV6-1; D: -; DNA: TGTGCCAGCAGTGACGGGAACGTCGTGAGTCAGCCCCAGCATTTT; CDR3: CASSDGNVVSQPQHF
size: -; J: TRBJ1-1; V: TRBV13; D: -; DNA: TGTGCCAGCAGTGAAGCGGGGGTAAAAGCTTTCTTT; CDR3: CASSEAGVKAFF
size: -; J: TRBJ2-7; V: TRBV19; D: TRBD1; DNA: TGTGCCAGTAGTTGGGGGACAGGGACCTACGAGCAGTACTTC; CDR3: CASSWGTGTYEQYF
size: -; J: TRBJ2-7; V: TRBV6-5; D: -; DNA: TGTGCCAGCAGTTACTCAAGCGGCCTGGGGAGAGAGCAGTACTTC; CDR3: CASSYSSGLGREQYF
size: -; J: TRBJ2-3; V: TRBV15; D: -; DNA: TGTGCCACCAGCAGAGGGCCAGGGGCTGGGGGAGATACGCAGTATTTT; CDR3: CATSRGPGAGGDTQYF
size: -; J: TRBJ2-1; V: TRBV11-3; D: TRBD2; DNA: TGTGCCAGCAGCGACCGGGGGGGCCGGAATGAGCAGTTCTTC; CDR3: CASSDRGGRNEQFF
size: -; J: TRBJ2-5; V: TRBV7-3; D: -; DNA: TGTGCCAGCAGCTCCGCGGGCGGGGGCGCGGAGACCCAGTACTTC; CDR3: CASSSAGGGAETQYF
size: -; J: TRBJ2-7; V: TRBV7-2; D: TRBD2; DNA: TGTGCCAGCAGCCTCGGGGGGGGTTCCTACGAGCAGTACTTC; CDR3: CASSLGGGSYEQYF
size: -; J: TRBJ2-5; V: TRBV27; D: TRBD2; DNA: TGTGCCAGCAGTCCTCTAGCGGGGGTTCAAGAGACCCAGTACTTC; CDR3: CASSPLAGVQETQYF
size: -; J: TRBJ1-2; V: TRBV5-1; D: -; DNA: TGCGCCAGCAGCTTGGGGGGGGGCGATGGCTACACCTTC; CDR3: CASSLGGGDGYTF
size: -; J: TRBJ2-1; V: TRBV9; D: TRBD2; DNA: TGTGCCAGCAGCACCTCTTTCCTGACTGGACGGGAGGCCTCACCGTTCTTC; CDR3: CASSTSFLTGREASPFF
size: -; J: TRBJ2-2; V: TRBV10-3; D: TRBD2; DNA: TGTGCCATCAGCGCGGGGACTAGCGGGAACACCGGGGAGCTGTTTTTT; CDR3: CAISAGTSGNTGELFF
size: -; J: TRBJ2-7; V: TRBV4-3; D: -; DNA: TGCGCCAGCAGCCAAGCCGGGGACGAGCAGTACTTC; CDR3: CASSQAGDEQYF
size: -; J: TRBJ1-2; V: TRBV5-1; D: -; DNA: TGCGCCAGCAGCTTGGCCGTGGGAGGGGTAAGAGGCTACACCTTC; CDR3: CASSLAVGGVRGYTF
size: -; J: TRBJ2-6; V: TRBV5-1; D: -; DNA: TGCGCCAGCAGCTTGGAGAGTTCTGGGGCCAACGTCCTGACTTTC; CDR3: CASSLESSGANVLTF
size: -; J: TRBJ1-4; V: TRBV15; D: -; DNA: TGTGCCACCAGCAGAGATATTAGTGGGGGGTCGAATGAAAAACTGTTTTTT; CDR3: CATSRDISGGSNEKLFF
size: -; J: TRBJ2-2; V: TRBV2; D: TRBD2; DNA: TGTGCCAGCGATGAAAGCGGGGGCGGGGACACCGGGGAGCTGTTTTTT; CDR3: CASDESGGGDTGELFF
size: -; J: TRBJ1-1; V: TRBV5-8; D: -; DNA: TGTGCCAGCAACCCTAGCGAGCGCGCTTTCTTT; CDR3: CASNPSERAFF
size: -; J: TRBJ2-3; V: TRBV23-1; D: -; DNA: TGCGCCAGCAGTCAACTACTAGCTAGCACAGATACGCAGTATTTT; CDR3: CASSQLLASTDTQYF
size: once; J: TRBJ2-7; V: TRBV7-9; D: TRBD2; DNA: TGTGCCAGCAGCTCTCTAGCGGGGCAACCCTACGAGCAGTACTTC; CDR3: CASSSLAGQPYEQYF
size: -; J: TRBJ1-2; V: TRBV4-3; D: TRBD1; DNA: TGCGCCAGCAGCCCAGACAGGGGGTTTTACTATGGCTACACCTTC; CDR3: CASSPDRGFYYGYTF
size: -; J: TRBJ1-2; V: TRBV7-2; D: TRBD1; DNA: TGTGCCAGCAGCGCCCCCGGGACAGCCTATGGCTACACCTTC; CDR3: CASSAPGTAYGYTF
size: -; J: TRBJ2-7; V: TRBV18; D: TRBD1; DNA: TGTGCCAGCTCACCACCGGGACAGGGAGGGAACGAGCAGTACTTC; CDR3: CASSPPGQGGNEQYF
size: few; J: TRBJ2-7; V: TRBV7-9; D: TRBD1; DNA: TGTGCCAGCAGCATACGGGACAGTAGCTCCTACGAGCAGTACTTC; CDR3: CASSIRDSSSYEQYF
size: -; J: TRBJ2-3; V: TRBV9; D: -; DNA: TGTGCCAGCAGCGAACGGGGCACAGATACGCAGTATTTT; CDR3: CASSERGTDTQYF
size: -; J: TRBJ2-2; V: TRBV4-1; D: -; DNA: TGCGCCAGCAGCCAAGATGACGGGAGGGACAGAAGGCGCACCGGGGAGCTGTTTTTT; CDR3: CASSQDDGRDRRRTGELFF
size: -; J: TRBJ1-1; V: TRBV18; D: -; DNA: TGTGCCAGCTCAAGGAAACCAGCGGACACTGAAGCTTTCTTT; CDR3: CASSRKPADTEAFF
size: -; J: TRBJ1-4; V: TRBV7-8; D: -; DNA: TGTGCCAGCAGCCCCGACAGATTCCCAACTAATGAAAAACTGTTTTTT; CDR3: CASSPDRFPTNEKLFF
size: -; J: TRBJ2-7; V: TRBV27; D: -; DNA: TGTGCCAGCAGTTTGGGTGGAGACTACGAGCAGTACTTC; CDR3: CASSLGGDYEQYF
size: -; J: TRBJ2-7; V: TRBV5-1; D: TRBD2; DNA: TGCGCCAGCAGCGCCCCCACTAGCGGGGAAGACGAGCAGTACTTC; CDR3: CASSAPTSGEDEQYF
size: -; J: TRBJ2-7; V: TRBV2; D: TRBD1; DNA: TGTGCCAGCAGTCGGACAGGGAACGAGCAGTACTTC; CDR3: CASSRTGNEQYF
size: -; J: TRBJ2-5; V: TRBV5-1; D: -; DNA: TGCGCCAGCAGCTTGGCGACAGGTTGGGAGACCCAGTACTTC; CDR3: CASSLATGWETQYF
size: -; J: TRBJ2-3; V: TRBV6-4; D: TRBD2; DNA: TGTGCCAGCAGTGCGGAGCGGGGGGGCGGCACAGATACGCAGTATTTT; CDR3: CASSAERGGGTDTQYF
size: -; J: TRBJ1-4; V: TRBV21-1; D: -; DNA: TGTGCCAGCAGCACCCCAGGGATAACTAATGAAAAACTGTTTTTT; CDR3: CASSTPGITNEKLFF
size: few; J: TRBJ1-1; V: TRBV5-1; D: TRBD1; DNA: TGCGCCAGCAGGGACAGGGGTGGGACTGAAGCTTTCTTT; CDR3: CASRDRGGTEAFF
size: -; J: TRBJ1-1; V: TRBV29-1; D: -; DNA: TGCAGCGTTGTGCACAGAGAGAACACTGAAGCTTTCTTT; CDR3: CSVVHRENTEAFF
size: few; J: TRBJ2-2; V: TRBV4-1; D: -; DNA: TGCGCCAGCAGCCATGAGGGATGGACCGGGGAGCTGTTTTTT; CDR3: CASSHEGWTGELFF
size: -; J: TRBJ2-3; V: TRBV6-5; D: TRBD1; DNA: TGTGCCAGCAGTTCCGGGACAGGGGCAGCAGATACGCAGTATTTT; CDR3: CASSSGTGAADTQYF
size: -; J: TRBJ2-1; V: TRBV4-3; D: TRBD2; DNA: TGCGCCAGCAGCCAAGCTAGCGGGTTCTACAATGAGCAGTTCTTC; CDR3: CASSQASGFYNEQFF
size: -; J: TRBJ2-1; V: TRBV9; D: TRBD1; DNA: TGTGCCAGCAGCGCCCTTGGCGCAGGGGGTTCCTACAATGAGCAGTTCTTC; CDR3: CASSALGAGGSYNEQFF
size: -; J: TRBJ2-1; V: TRBV2; D: TRBD2; DNA: TGTGCCAGCGAGGGTAGCGGGATGGGCACCTACAATGAGCAGTTCTTC; CDR3: CASEGSGMGTYNEQFF
size: -; J: TRBJ2-7; V: TRBV5-1; D: -; DNA: TGCGCCAGCAGCCCTGGACTCGTGACTTACGAGCAGTACTTC; CDR3: CASSPGLVTYEQYF
size: -; J: TRBJ2-4; V: TRBV2; D: TRBD2; DNA: TGTGCCAGCAGTGAGGGGACTATAGCCAAAAACATTCAGTACTTC; CDR3: CASSEGTIAKNIQYF
size: -; J: TRBJ1-1; V: TRBV4-1; D: -; DNA: TGCGCCAGCAGCGAACTCTCCTTGGGGGAGGCTGAAGCTTTCTTT; CDR3: CASSELSLGEAEAFF
size: -; J: TRBJ2-7; V: TRBV18; D: -; DNA: TGTGCCAGCTCCCCTGCGGTGTCCTCCTACGAGCAGTACTTC; CDR3: CASSPAVSSYEQYF
size: -; J: TRBJ2-6; V: TRBV6-6; D: TRBD1; DNA: TGTGCCAGCAGCCCGGGACAGGGTTCTGGGGCCAACGTCCTGACTTTC; CDR3: CASSPGQGSGANVLTF
size: -; J: TRBJ2-3; V: TRBV7-9; D: -; DNA: TGTGCCAGCAGCCGCTCTGGGGGGGCCACAGATACGCAGTATTTT; CDR3: CASSRSGGATDTQYF
size: -; J: TRBJ2-2; V: TRBV4-1; D: TRBD1; DNA: TGCGCCAGCAGCCAAGACCCCGACAGGGGGCGACGGGAGCTGTTTTTT; CDR3: CASSQDPDRGRRELFF
size: few; J: TRBJ1-2; V: TRBV9; D: -; DNA: TGTGCCAGCAGCGTAGCGGGTGGCTATGGCTACACCTTC; CDR3: CASSVAGGYGYTF
size: -; J: TRBJ2-1; V: TRBV14; D: TRBD2; DNA: TGTGCCAGCAGCCAAGGGACTAGTGTGGGAGAGCAGTTCTTC; CDR3: CASSQGTSVGEQFF